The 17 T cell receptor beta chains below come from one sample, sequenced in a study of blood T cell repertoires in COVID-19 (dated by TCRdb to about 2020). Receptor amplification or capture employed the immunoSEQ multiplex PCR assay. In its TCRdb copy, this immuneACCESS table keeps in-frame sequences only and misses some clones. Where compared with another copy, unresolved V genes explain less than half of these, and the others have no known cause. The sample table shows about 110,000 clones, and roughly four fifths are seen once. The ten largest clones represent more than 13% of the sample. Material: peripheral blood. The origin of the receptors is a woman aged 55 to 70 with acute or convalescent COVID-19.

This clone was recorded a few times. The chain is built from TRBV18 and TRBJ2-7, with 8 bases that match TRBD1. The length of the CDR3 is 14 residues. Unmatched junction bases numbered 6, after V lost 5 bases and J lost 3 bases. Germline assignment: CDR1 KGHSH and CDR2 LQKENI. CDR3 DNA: TGTGCCAGCTCATCCCTACAGGGGGGCTACGAGCAGTACTTC. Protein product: CASSSLQGGYEQYF. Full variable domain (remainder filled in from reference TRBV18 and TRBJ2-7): NAGVMQNPRHLVRRRGQEARLRCSPMKGHSHVYWYRQLPEEGLKFMVYLQKENIIDESGMPKERFSAEFPKEGPSILRIQQVVRGDSAAYFCASSSLQGGYEQYFGPGTRLTVT.

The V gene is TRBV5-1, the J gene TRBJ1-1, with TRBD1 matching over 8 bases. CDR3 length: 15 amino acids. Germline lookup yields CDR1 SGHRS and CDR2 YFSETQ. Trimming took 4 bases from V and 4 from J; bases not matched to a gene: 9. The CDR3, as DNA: TGCGCCAGCAGCGTCCTCGGACAGGGAGGCACTGAAGCTTTCTTT. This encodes CASSVLGQGGTEAFF.

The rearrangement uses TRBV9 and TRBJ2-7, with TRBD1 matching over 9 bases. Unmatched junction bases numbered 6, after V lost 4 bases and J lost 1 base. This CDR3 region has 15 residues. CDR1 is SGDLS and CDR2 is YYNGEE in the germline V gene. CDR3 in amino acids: CASSPTGQGSYEQYF. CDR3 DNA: TGTGCCAGCAGCCCTACGGGACAGGGATCCTACGAGCAGTACTTC.

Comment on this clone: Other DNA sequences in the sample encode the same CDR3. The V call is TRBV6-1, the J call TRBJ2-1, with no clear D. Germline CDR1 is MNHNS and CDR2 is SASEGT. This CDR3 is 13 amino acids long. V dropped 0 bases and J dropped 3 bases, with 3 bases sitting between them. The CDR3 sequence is CASSEASYNEQFF. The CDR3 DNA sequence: TGTGCCAGCAGTGAAGCTAGCTACAATGAGCAGTTCTTC.

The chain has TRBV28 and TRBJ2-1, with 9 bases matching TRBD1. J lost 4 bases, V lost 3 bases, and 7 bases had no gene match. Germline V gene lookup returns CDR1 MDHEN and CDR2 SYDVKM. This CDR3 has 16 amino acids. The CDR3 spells CASSFPTGGPYNEQFF. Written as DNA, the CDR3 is TGTGCCAGCAGTTTCCCCACAGGGGGCCCTTACAATGAGCAGTTCTTC.

The CDR3 loop is CAWDPPPGVTGELFF. The CDR3 coding sequence is TGTGCCTGGGACCCGCCCCCGGGGGTCACCGGGGAGCTGTTTTTT. V usage is TRBV30 and J usage is TRBJ2-2, with a weak D call TRBD2 (6 bases). The CDR3 extends over 15 amino acids. Trimming removed 5 bases from V and 4 bases from J, with 17 bases in between. Germline assignment: CDR1 GTSNPN and CDR2 SVGIG (reference sequence).

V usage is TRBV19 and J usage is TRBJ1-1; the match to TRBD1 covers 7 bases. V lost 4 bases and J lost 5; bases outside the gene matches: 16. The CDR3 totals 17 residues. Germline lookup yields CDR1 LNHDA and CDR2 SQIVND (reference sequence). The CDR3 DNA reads TGTGCCAGTAGTACTTCCTACAGGGGCGGGTCGGGAACTGAAGCTTTCTTT. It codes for CASSTSYRGGSGTEAFF.

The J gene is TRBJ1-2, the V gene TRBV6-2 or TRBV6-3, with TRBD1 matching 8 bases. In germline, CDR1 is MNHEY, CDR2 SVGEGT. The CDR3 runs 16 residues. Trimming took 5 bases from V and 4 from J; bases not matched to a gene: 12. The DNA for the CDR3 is TGTGCCAGCAGTCCCAGCGGCAGGGGGCGCGGCTATGGCTACACCTTC. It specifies CASSPSGRGRGYGYTF.

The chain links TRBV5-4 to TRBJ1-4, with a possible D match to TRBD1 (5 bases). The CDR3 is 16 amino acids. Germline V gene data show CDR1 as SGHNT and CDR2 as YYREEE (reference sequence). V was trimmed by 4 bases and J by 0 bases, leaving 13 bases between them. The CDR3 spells CASSIRTISTNEKLFF. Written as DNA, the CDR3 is TGTGCCAGCAGCATCAGGACAATTTCAACTAATGAAAAACTGTTTTTT. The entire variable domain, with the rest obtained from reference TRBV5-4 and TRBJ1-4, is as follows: ETGVTQSPTHLIKTRGQQVTLRCSSQSGHNTVSWYQQALGQGPQFIFQYYREEENGRGNFPPRFSGLQFPNYSSELNVNALELDDSALYLCASSIRTISTNEKLFFGSGTQLSVL.

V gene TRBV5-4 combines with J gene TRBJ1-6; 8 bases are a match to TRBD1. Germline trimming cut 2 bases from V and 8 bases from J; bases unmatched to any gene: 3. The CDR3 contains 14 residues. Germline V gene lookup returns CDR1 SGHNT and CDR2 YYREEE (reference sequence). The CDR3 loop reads CASSLTGGDSPLHF. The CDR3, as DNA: TGTGCCAGCAGCTTAACAGGGGGGGATTCACCCCTCCACTTT.

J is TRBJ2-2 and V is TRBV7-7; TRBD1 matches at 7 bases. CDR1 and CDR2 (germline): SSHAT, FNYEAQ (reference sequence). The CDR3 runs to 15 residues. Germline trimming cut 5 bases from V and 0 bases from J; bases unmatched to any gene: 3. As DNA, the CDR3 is TGTGCCAGCAGCCAAGGGACAGCGAACACCGGGGAGCTGTTTTTT. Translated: CASSQGTANTGELFF.

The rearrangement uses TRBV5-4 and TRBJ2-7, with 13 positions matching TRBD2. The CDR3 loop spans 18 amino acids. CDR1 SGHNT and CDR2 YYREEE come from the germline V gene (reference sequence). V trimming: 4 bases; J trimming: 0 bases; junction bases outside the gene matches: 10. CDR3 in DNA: TGTGCCAGCAGCAAGGGACTAGCGGGGAGCCATAGCTCCTACGAGCAGTACTTC. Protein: CASSKGLAGSHSSYEQYF.

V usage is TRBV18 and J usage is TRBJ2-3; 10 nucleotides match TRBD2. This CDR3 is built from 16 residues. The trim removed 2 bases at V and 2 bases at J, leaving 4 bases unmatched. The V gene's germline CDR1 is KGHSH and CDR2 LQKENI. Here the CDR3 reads CASSPSLAGDTDTQYF. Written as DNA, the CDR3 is TGTGCCAGCTCACCATCGCTAGCGGGGGACACAGATACGCAGTATTTT.

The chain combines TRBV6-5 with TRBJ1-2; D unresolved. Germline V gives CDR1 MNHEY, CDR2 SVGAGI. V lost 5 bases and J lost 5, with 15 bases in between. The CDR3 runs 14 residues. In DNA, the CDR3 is TGTGCCAGCAGTACAGACGGGAGCATTTATGGCTACACCTTC. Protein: CASSTDGSIYGYTF.

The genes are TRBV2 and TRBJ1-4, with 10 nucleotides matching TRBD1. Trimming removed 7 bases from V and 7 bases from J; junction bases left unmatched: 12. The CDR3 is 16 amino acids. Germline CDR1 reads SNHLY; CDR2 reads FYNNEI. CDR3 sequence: CASKTPGQGVGEKLFF. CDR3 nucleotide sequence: TGTGCCAGCAAGACACCTGGACAGGGGGTTGGTGAAAAACTGTTTTTT.

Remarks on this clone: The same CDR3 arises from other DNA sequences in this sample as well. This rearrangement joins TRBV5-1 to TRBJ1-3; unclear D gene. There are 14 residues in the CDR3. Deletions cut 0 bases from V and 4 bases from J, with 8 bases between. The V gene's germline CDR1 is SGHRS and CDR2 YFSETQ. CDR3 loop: CASSLGTAGNTIYF. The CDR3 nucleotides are TGCGCCAGCAGCTTGGGTACAGCCGGAAACACCATATATTTT.

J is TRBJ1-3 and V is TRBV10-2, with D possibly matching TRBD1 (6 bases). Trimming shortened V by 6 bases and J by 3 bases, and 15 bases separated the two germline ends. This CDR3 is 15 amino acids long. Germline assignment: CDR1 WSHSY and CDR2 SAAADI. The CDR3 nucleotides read TGCGCCAGCAGAGCAGGGGATACGGGTGGAAACACCATATATTTT. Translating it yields CASRAGDTGGNTIYF.